This entry lists 6 T cell receptor beta chains sequenced from one sample in a study of identical twins. One entry per CDR3 protein, called by TCRdb with MiXCR from the 5' RACE reads. The sample has approximately 600,000 distinct CDR3 sequences; about 7.1% are singletons. This sample was also put to use in a study of yellow fever vaccine responses in identical twins.

Sequencing was performed on PBMCs. Receptors were obtained from a woman aged 18-29 years in good health.

The gene calls are TRBV20-1 and TRBJ1-1, with a weak D call TRBD1 (6 bases). V lost 3 bases and J 0 bases, leaving 14 bases between the germline ends. This CDR3 region has 15 residues. Germline CDR1 DFQATT, CDR2 SNEGSKA (reference sequence). CDR3: CSASPRAGVNTEAFF. The CDR3, as DNA: TGCAGTGCTAGCCCCAGGGCAGGGGTGAACACTGAAGCTTTCTTT.

This clonotype was counted only a few times. The chain carries TRBV2 and TRBJ2-3; 11 bases align to TRBD2. The CDR3 consists of 16 residues. From germline, CDR1 is SNHLY and CDR2 FYNNEI. With 7 bases clipped from V and 0 bases from J, the junction kept 6 bases outside the gene matches. CDR3: CASTLAGGLSTDTQYF. The CDR3 bases are TGTGCCAGCACTTTAGCGGGGGGGCTGAGCACAGATACGCAGTATTTT.

The J gene is TRBJ2-7, the V gene TRBV24-1; 8 nucleotides agree with TRBD2. The CDR3 consists of 15 residues. In germline, CDR1 is KGHDR, CDR2 SFDVKD. Trimming at V came to 4 bases and at J to 7 bases, leaving 11 bases not matched to a gene. The CDR3 bases are TGTGCCACCAGTGACCCCAGAAAGCGGGAGAATGAGCAGTACTTC. This sequence encodes CATSDPRKRENEQYF.

This clonotype was seen ten or more times. The chain links TRBV20-1 to TRBJ2-7; a possible D gene is TRBD2 (6 bases). The germline V gene has CDR1 DFQATT and CDR2 SNEGSKA (reference sequence). The CDR3 contains 15 residues. V shed 0 bases and J shed 3 bases, with 15 bases lying between them. The chain's CDR3 is CSARDLGTPDYEQYF. CDR3 nucleotide sequence: TGCAGTGCTAGAGACCTGGGGACTCCAGACTACGAGCAGTACTTC.

This clonotype was detected a few times. The chain couples TRBV4-1 to TRBJ2-5, with a possible D match to TRBD1 (5 bases). This CDR3 contains 16 residues. CDR1 and CDR2 from the germline V gene are MGHRA and YSYEKL. V lost 0 bases and J 5 bases, leaving 16 bases between the germline ends. The CDR3 bases are TGCGCCAGCAGCCAAGATGGCTACAGGCCAGGGGAGACCCAGTACTTC. Translation: CASSQDGYRPGETQYF.

A few counts support this clonotype. J is TRBJ1-2 and V is TRBV7-3; D is possibly TRBD1 (5 bases). Trimming took off 0 bases at V and 6 bases at J, with 14 bases between the two ends. There are 15 residues in the CDR3. Looked up from germline, CDR1 is SGHTA and CDR2 is FQGTGA. CDR3 in amino acids: CASSLTPLPGNGYTF. DNA of the CDR3: TGTGCCAGCAGCTTAACACCCCTCCCAGGGAATGGCTACACCTTC.